This TCR beta chain was sequenced during a study of cytomegalovirus exposure and HLA in healthy donors (dated by TCRdb to between 2016 and 2019). About the investigation overall: An earlier analysis of approximately 590 of the donors reported approximately 300 Gb of sequence data and 100 million to 130 million unique TCR beta sequences from around 200 million T cells. Roughly 310 gigabases of sequencing data and approximately 84 million unique TCR sequences were included in an early release covering roughly 600 HLA-typed donors. Among the approximately 430 genotyped donors, approximately 81% belonged to the genetic ancestry cluster associated with self-reported Caucasian donors. The study aimed to test whether signatures of past pathogen exposure could be identified by cataloging public T cell receptors. Using immunosequencing, the study profiled T cell repertoires from 666 subjects and related those repertoires to cytomegalovirus serostatus. In addition to the first cohort of 500 to 850 subjects, a separate validation cohort of under 150 different subjects was used. High-throughput TCR immunosequencing, statistical association of individual TCRs with disease status, and machine learning were combined to predict cytomegalovirus infection status. A later analysis re-analyzed previously published TCR beta repertoires from about 730 donors and added high-resolution HLA genotyping to study TCR occurrence patterns. Rather than using new phenotypic data, the later analysis identified candidate immune exposures from TCR beta sequences and from how often those sequences occurred across donors. In an earlier analysis of a few hundred of the donors, high-throughput TCR beta sequencing was used to judge whether each TCR beta V gene segment behaved as functional or pseudogenic. Alongside the repertoire data, information on donor age, sex, ethnicity and CMV serostatus was compiled. A later genetic analysis used genome-wide SNP genotypes for about 65% of the 666 donors, treating that subset as a discovery cohort. Every discovery cohort repertoire had been produced on one sequencing platform. HLA typing included class I and class II loci at four-digit resolution. Typing coverage varied by locus: about 629-630 donors for A, B, C, DRB1 and DQB1; more than 500 for DQA1; about 570 for DPA1; 450 to 480 for DPB1. A handful of DR-DQ haplotypes were handled as single units for association and clustering because linkage in the cohort was strong. On average, around 240,000 unique TCR beta nucleotide sequences were sequenced per donor among several hundred genotyped donors of the cohort, with roughly a sixth of those sequences being non-productive. Overall results and qualifications from the work: A later genetic analysis associated a missense DCLRE1C variant with V-gene and J-gene trimming of TCR beta chains, and an independent cohort replicated the association. Most CMV-associated TCR beta chains appeared to be HLA-restricted in a later analysis, and the HLA associations seemed to be driven largely by CMV exposure. A further reported finding was that TCR beta sequences accurately predicted the HLA-A and HLA-B alleles for most subjects in the first cohort. For the cohort, immune exposure information was limited to CMV serostatus. Correlated functional status among segregating V segments might be attributable to linkage disequilibrium, but an unknown experimental factor could not be ruled out. Most TCR sequences were seen in very few donors, while some public TCRs were found in many individuals. According to a later analysis, TCR association rates differed among HLA loci, with DRB1 alleles showing the most associated TCRs and HLA-C alleles showing the fewest. The earlier analysis of 587 of the donors excluded some 15 rarely observed V segments, including chromosome 9 orphons, because counts were too low. The authors suggested that the approach could potentially be generalized to other disease states and immunological phenotypes. In this cohort, only TCR beta chains were sequenced, and detectable features were limited by the absence of alpha or paired-chain data. Three of the identified cytomegalovirus-associated TCR beta chains were confirmed in vitro to be specific for cytomegalovirus antigens. A later genetic analysis reported fewer N-insertions in productive TCRs among donors in an Asian-associated ancestry cluster than the approximately 700-donor mean. Broadly in line with IMGT annotations, most TCR beta V segments showed up in productive rearrangements about 87% or about 30% of the time in an earlier analysis of approximately 600 of the donors. The 87-base-pair reads could not distinguish some IMGT-functional V segments, including TRBV6-2 and TRBV6-3, so those segments were excluded. In a later analysis, several top co-occurrence clusters were reported to appear linked to parvovirus B19, influenza, CMV and Epstein-Barr virus. The study listed 150 to 200 TCR beta chains as associated with cytomegalovirus. Because HLA typing was unavailable for some donors at each locus, only the typed subset was used in association tests. Cytomegalovirus status was reported to be diagnosed by the classifier with high specificity and sensitivity in both the original and validation cohorts. Sequencing depth was assumed to be roughly uniform across donors in the presence/absence analyses, though that assumption may not hold. A cluster of highly shared sequence variants was judged likely to represent a technical artifact of the sequencing pipeline. In a later analysis, 16,951 TCR beta sequences were associated with specific HLA alleles at a false discovery rate of 0.05. Assigning TCR associations to individual alleles was difficult when HLA alleles, especially DR and DQ, strongly co-occurred. In a later analysis, HLA-associated TCR beta chains showed more clonal expansion and lower generation probabilities than non-associated chains that were equally common.

The CDR3 covers 13 residues, taking in both the cysteine and the phenylalanine. Only CDR3 DNA remains: 39 bases, in frame from the first base. V trim: 8 bases; J trim: 3 bases; unmatched bases: 3. Based on the germline V gene, the CDR1 and CDR2 sequences are MDHEN and SYDVKM. In the case of this clone: Its antigen target is currently unknown. No base qualities exist here, and no much larger clone lies one base off it.

In total, roughly 670 healthy bone marrow donors made up the cohort. All cohort members were sampled while nominally healthy, although unrecorded immune exposures were likely present. The donor tested CMV seronegative, placing the donor among the 350 or so seronegative members of the cohort. Each donor provided a peripheral blood sample, and peripheral blood mononuclear cells were used for TCR beta sequencing. The Qiagen DNeasy Blood Extraction Kit was used to extract genomic DNA from the blood cell samples. The library relied on the immunoSEQ multiplex PCR assay. For the multiplex PCR, a mixture combining 60 forward primers for TCR Vbeta segments and 13 reverse primers for TCR Jbeta segments was used. Amplification of the CDR3 region of rearranged TCR beta genes was performed with a multiplex PCR assay on genomic DNA. The amplified TCR beta libraries were sequenced on the Illumina HiSeq System as 87-base-pair reads. Concerning the study's data processing: A later analysis tallied 70 million to 100 million unique TCR beta chains across the 700 or so repertoires, and about 12 million of those chains were shared by two or more donors. To remove PCR and sequencing errors, raw reads were error-corrected and collapsed into unique sequences using a nearest-neighbor algorithm that merged closely related sequences. CDR3 sequences were aligned to IMGT reference sequences to assign V, D and J gene segments. Each retained sequence needed at least a six-nucleotide match to both a V gene segment and a J gene segment. Rearrangements were classified as productive when the CDR3 lacked stop codons and remained in frame with V and J, and all other rearrangements were classified as non-productive. CDR3 was defined by IMGT convention, running from the second conserved V-encoded cysteine to the conserved J-encoded phenylalanine. In an earlier analysis of around 570 of the donors, sequences lacking an unambiguous match to a single V gene segment were excluded. An earlier analysis of approximately 590 of the donors classified V segments as functional when productive rearrangements were above 56.7% and as segregating when the standard deviation between donors was above 5%. A statistical classification framework was developed to diagnose cytomegalovirus status using the catalog of TCR beta chain sequences. In a later analysis, V and J genes were assigned by comparing TCR nucleotide sequences against IMGT/GENE-DB human TR gene sequences. Using the TCRdist pipeline, a later analysis assigned CDR3 sequences along with most-parsimonious VDJ recombination scenarios. A later analysis defined each TCR beta chain by its CDR3 amino acid sequence plus V-gene family, and excluded reads lacking a unique V-gene family. As a way to deal with suspected cross-contamination and a sequencing artifact, a later analysis dropped more than 500 nucleotide sequences that were highly shared and had low generation probability. In a later analysis, a clonal expansion index for each public chain was calculated from normalized within-repertoire ranks of inferred template counts. In a later analysis, generation probabilities were computed using a VDJ recombination model fitted to out-of-frame rearrangements, and the results were checked against IGoR. In a later analysis, hypergeometric tests were used to score TCR-TCR, TCR-HLA and TCR-CMV co-occurrence, with a repertoire-size bias correction applied to TCR pairs. False discovery rates were estimated in a later analysis by permuting HLA or CMV assignments 20 times. In a later analysis, co-occurring TCRs were grouped with DBSCAN, and TCRdist sequence similarity was added when clustering was performed within HLA-allele-positive subsets. Repertoires with fewer than 30,000 or more than 120,000 public chains were left out of co-occurrence clustering, as were about five repertoires with anomalous nucleotide sharing. The source is immuneACCESS, and TCRdb retained only in-frame sequences with V and J called. Part of the clones is not carried over; for the studies checked, unresolved V genes explain less than half of this, and the remainder is unexplained. From that table come the V and J calls and clone size; the DNA was used to work out D and trimming. Counted in this sample were more than 90,000 clones; over 75% of them appeared once. Together, the top ten hold about 4% of the sample.

The origin of this receptor is a man aged 50 or older in good health and CMV-seronegative. The V and J genes are TRBV28 and TRBJ1-2; TRBD1 aligns with 10 central bases. Material for sequencing was PBMCs. The encoded CDR3 is CASVTGGHYGYTF. At the DNA level, the sequence is TGTGCCAGCGTGACAGGGGGCCACTATGGCTACACCTTC.